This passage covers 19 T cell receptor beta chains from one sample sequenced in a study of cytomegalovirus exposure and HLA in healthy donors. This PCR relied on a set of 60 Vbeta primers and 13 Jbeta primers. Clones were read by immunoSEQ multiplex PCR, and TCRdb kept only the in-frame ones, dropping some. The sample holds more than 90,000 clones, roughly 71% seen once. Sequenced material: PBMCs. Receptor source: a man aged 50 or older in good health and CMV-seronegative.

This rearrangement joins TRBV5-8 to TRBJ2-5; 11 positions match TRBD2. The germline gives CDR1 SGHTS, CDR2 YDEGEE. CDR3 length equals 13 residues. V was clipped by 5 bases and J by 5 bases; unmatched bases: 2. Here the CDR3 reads CASRASGRETQYF. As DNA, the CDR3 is TGTGCCAGCAGGGCTAGCGGGAGGGAGACCCAGTACTTC.

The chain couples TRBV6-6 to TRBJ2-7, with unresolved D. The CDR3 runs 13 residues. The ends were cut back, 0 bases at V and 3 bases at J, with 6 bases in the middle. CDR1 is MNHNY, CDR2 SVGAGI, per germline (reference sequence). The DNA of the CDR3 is TGTGCCAGCAGTTACTCGAACATCTACGAGCAGTACTTC. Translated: CASSYSNIYEQYF.

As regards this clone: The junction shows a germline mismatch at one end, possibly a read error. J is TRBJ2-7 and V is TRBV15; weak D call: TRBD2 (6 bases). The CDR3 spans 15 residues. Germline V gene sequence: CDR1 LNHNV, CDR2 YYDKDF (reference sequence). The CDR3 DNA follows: TGTGCCACCAGCGGAGATGGCGGGGAGACCTACGAGCAGTACTTC. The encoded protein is CATSGDGGETYEQYF.

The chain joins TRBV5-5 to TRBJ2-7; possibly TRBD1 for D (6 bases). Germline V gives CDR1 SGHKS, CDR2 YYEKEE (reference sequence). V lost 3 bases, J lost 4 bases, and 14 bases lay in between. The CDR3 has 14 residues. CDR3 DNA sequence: TGTGCCAGCAGCTCCCACGGACAGTCGTACGAGCAGTACGTC. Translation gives CASSSHGQSYEQYV.

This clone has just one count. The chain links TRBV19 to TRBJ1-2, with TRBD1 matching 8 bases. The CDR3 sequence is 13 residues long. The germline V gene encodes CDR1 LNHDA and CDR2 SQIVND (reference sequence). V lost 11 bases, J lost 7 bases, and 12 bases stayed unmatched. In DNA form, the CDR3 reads TGTGCCTCCGAACAGGGGGGTTATCTTGGCTACACCTTC. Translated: CASEQGGYLGYTF. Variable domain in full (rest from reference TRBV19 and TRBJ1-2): DGGITQSPKYLFRKEGQNVTLSCEQNLNHDAMYWYRQDPGQGLRLIYYSQIVNDFQKGDIAEGYSVSREKKESFPLTVTSAQKNPTAFYLCASEQGGYLGYTFGSGTRLTVV.

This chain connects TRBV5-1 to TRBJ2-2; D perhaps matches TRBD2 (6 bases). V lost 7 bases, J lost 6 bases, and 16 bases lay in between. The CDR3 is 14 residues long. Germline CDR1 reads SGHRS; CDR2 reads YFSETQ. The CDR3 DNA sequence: TGCGCCAGCTACCGGGACTCTCTCTCCGGGGAGCTGTTTTTT. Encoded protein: CASYRDSLSGELFF.

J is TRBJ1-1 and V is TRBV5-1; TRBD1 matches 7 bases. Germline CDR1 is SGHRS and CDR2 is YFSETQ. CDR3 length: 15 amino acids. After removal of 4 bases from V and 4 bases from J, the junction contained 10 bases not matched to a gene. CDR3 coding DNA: TGCGCCAGCAGCGGCCACAGGGGAGAGTCCACTGAAGCTTTCTTT. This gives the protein CASSGHRGESTEAFF. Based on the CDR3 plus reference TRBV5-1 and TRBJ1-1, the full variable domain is KAGVTQTPRYLIKTRGQQVTLSCSPISGHRSVSWYQQTPGQGLQFLFEYFSETQRNKGNFPGRFSGRQFSNSRSEMNVSTLELGDSALYLCASSGHRGESTEAFFGQGTRLTVV.

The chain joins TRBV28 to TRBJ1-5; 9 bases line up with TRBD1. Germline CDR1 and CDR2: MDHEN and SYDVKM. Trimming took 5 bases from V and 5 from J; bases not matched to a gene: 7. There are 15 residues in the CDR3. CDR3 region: CASSTPGQGYQPQHF. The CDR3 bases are TGTGCCAGCAGTACACCGGGACAGGGTTATCAGCCCCAGCATTTT.

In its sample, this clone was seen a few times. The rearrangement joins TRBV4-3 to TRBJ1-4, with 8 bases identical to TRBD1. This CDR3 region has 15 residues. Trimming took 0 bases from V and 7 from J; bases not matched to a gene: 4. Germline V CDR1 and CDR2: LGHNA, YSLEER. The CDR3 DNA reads TGCGCCAGCAGCCAAGATTCCAGGGGGCGTGAAAAACTGTTTTTT. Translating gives CASSQDSRGREKLFF.

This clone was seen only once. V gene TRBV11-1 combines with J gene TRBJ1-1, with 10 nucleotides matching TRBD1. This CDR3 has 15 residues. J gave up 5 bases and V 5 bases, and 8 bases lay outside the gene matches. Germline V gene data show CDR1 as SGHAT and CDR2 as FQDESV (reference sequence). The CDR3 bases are TGTGCCAGCAGCCACCGGGACAGGGGAAGGACTGAAGCTTTCTTT. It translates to CASSHRDRGRTEAFF.

The CDR3 nucleotides read TGTGCCAGCAGCTTAGGAGGGACAGCCTTCTTGGAGCAGTACGTC. It is translated as CASSLGGTAFLEQYV. The chain combines TRBV11-3 with TRBJ2-7; 7 positions match TRBD1. V shed 1 base and J 7 bases; nucleotides not matched to a gene: 10. The length of the CDR3 is 15 residues. Per germline, CDR1 SGHNT and CDR2 YENEEA.

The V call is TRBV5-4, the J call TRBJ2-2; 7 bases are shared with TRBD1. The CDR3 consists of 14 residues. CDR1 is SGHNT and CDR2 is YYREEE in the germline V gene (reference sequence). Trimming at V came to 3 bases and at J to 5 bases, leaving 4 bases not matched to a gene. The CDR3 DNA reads TGTGCCAGCAGCTATGACAGGGCGACCGGGGAGCTGTTTTTT. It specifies CASSYDRATGELFF.

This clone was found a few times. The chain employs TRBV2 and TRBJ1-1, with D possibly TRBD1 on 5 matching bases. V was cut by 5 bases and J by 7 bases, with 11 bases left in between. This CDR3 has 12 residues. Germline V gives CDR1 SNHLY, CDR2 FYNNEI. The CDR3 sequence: CASSRRGIEAFF. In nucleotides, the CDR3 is TGTGCCAGCAGTAGGCGGGGGATTGAAGCTTTCTTT. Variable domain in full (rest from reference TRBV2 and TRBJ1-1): EPEVTQTPSHQVTQMGQEVILRCVPISNHLYFYWYRQILGQKVEFLVSFYNNEISEKSEIFDDQFSVERPDGSNFTLKIRSTKLEDSAMYFCASSRRGIEAFFGQGTRLTVV.

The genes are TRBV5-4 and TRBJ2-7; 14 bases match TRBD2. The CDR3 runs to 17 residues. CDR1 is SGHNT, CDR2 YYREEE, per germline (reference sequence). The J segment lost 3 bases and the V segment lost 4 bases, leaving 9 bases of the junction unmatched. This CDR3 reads CASSRGLAGGLGYEQYV. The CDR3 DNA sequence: TGTGCCAGCAGCCGTGGACTAGCGGGAGGCCTCGGCTACGAGCAGTACGTC.

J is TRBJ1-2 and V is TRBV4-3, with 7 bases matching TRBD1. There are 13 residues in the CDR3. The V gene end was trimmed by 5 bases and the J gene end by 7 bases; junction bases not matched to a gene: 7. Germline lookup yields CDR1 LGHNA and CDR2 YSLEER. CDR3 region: CASSSRQGSGYTF. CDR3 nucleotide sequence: TGCGCCAGCAGCTCACGACAGGGCTCTGGCTACACCTTC.

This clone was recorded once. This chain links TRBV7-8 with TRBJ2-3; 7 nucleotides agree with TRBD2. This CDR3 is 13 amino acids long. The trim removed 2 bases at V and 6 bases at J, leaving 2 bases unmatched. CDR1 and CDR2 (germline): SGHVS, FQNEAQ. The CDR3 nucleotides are TGTGCCAGCAGCTTAACCGGGAGGGATACGCAGTATTTT. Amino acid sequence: CASSLTGRDTQYF.

CDR3 in amino acids: CASNDRASGNTIYF. CDR3 in DNA: TGTGCCAGCAATGACAGGGCCTCTGGAAACACCATATATTTT. The chain employs TRBV6-5 and TRBJ1-3; the match to TRBD1 covers 7 bases. From germline, CDR1 is MNHEY and CDR2 SVGAGI. This CDR3 is 14 amino acids long. Losses at the gene ends were 7 bases for V and 0 bases for J; bases not matched to a gene: 3.

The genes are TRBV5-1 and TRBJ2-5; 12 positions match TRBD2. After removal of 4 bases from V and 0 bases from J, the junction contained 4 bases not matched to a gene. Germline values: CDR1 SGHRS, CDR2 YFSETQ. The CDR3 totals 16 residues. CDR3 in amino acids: CASSDGLAGNQETQYF. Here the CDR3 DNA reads TGCGCCAGCAGCGACGGACTAGCGGGGAACCAAGAGACCCAGTACTTC.

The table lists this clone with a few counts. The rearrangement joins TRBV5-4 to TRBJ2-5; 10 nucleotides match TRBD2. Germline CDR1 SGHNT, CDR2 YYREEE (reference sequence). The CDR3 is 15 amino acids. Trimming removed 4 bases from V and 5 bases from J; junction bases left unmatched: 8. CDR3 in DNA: TGTGCCAGCAGCCGTACCGGACTAGCGGAGGAGACCCAGTACTTC. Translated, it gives CASSRTGLAEETQYF.